This section outlines one T cell receptor (beta chain) sequence together with its context. The protocol was immunoSEQ multiplex PCR, while the TCRdb copy is restricted to in-frame clones and leaves out a portion. Of approximately 250,000 clones listed, about 85% are singletons. The sample is drawn from a study of blood T cell repertoires in COVID-19. Study in general: Sources were T cells, B-cell-depleted T cells, or PBMCs; the material itself was cDNA or gDNA.

In germline, CDR1 is MNHEY, CDR2 SMNVEV (reference sequence). After removal of 6 bases from V and 10 bases from J, the junction contained 13 bases not matched to a gene. The CDR3 is made up of 15 amino acids. This chain joins TRBV27 and TRBJ2-1; 9 nucleotides match TRBD1. The sequence was obtained from a man aged 35-49 years with acute or convalescent COVID-19. Sequenced material: peripheral blood. The CDR3 protein is CASRKPGQGQYEQFF. DNA of the CDR3: TGTGCCAGCAGGAAACCGGGACAGGGACAATACGAGCAGTTCTTC.